Below are 27 T cell receptor beta chains sequenced from a single sample in a study of tumor-infiltrating lymphocytes in primary liver carcinoma. From roughly 470 ng total RNA, TCR beta cDNA was generated with a primer in the constant region. ARM-PCR was slightly modified, and three nested multiplex PCR rounds with it gave rise to the TCR beta libraries. The first two PCR rounds used TRBV1-TRBV30 primers with a Cbeta primer, about 9 cycles each. TCRdb used MiXCR to reprocess the multiplex PCR reads, holding one entry per CDR3 protein. The profile shows some 190,000 distinct CDR3 sequences, roughly three fifths of them singletons. Germline DNA was also extracted, with blood RNA taken from unsorted whole blood. Sequencing was performed on peripheral blood. The receptors were gathered from a man between 40 and 49 years old with primary liver carcinoma and hepatitis B virus infection.

Regarding this clonotype: The germline gene is not matched at one end of the junction; a read error may be the cause. The J gene is TRBJ2-5, the V gene TRBV11-2, with TRBD2 identical over 8 bases. Per the germline V gene, CDR1 is SGHAT and CDR2 is FQNNGV. The CDR3 contains 15 residues. CDR3: CVSSPGRDGKETQYF. In DNA form, the CDR3 reads TGTGTCAGCAGCCCCGGGAGGGACGGGAAAGAGACCCAGTATTTC.

This clonotype has just a few counts. This sequence joins TRBV6-5 and TRBJ1-3; D gene ambiguous. Trimming took 8 bases from V and 0 from J, leaving 8 bases between them. The CDR3 loop spans 13 amino acids. Germline values: CDR1 MNHEY, CDR2 SVGAGI. CDR3 bases: TGTGCCAGCGGGCTGCGCTCTGGAAACACCATATATTTT. Translated, it gives CASGLRSGNTIYF.

This clonotype was found once. V usage is TRBV7-9 and J usage is TRBJ2-7, with 7 bases aligning to TRBD2. V lost 3 bases and J lost 9; bases outside the gene matches: 8. The germline V gene encodes CDR1 SEHNR and CDR2 FQNEAQ (reference sequence). This CDR3 contains 13 residues. Written as DNA, the CDR3 is TGTGCCAGCAGCTTGGGGACTAACTCAGGGCAGTACTTC. It specifies CASSLGTNSGQYF.

This clonotype was seen once. Its ends do not fully match the called genes, so a read error is possible. CDR3 nucleotide sequence: TGCGCCAGCAGCCAAGATTGGAACAGGGGCAGTTCACCCCTCCGCTTT. Its protein is CASSQDWNRGSSPLRF. The rearrangement links TRBV4-1 to TRBJ1-6, with 7 bases matching TRBD1. Looked up from germline, CDR1 is MGHRA and CDR2 is YSYEKL. This CDR3 has 16 amino acids.

This chain uses TRBV6-5 with TRBJ1-2; no reliable D call. Deletions cut 2 bases from V and 10 bases from J, with 11 bases between. The germline gives CDR1 MNHEY, CDR2 SVGAGI. CDR3 size: 12 residues. The CDR3 coding sequence is TGTGCCAGCAGTTACGGGAGATCGGACTACACCTTC. Protein sequence: CASSYGRSDYTF.

A word on this clonotype: A read error may account for a junction end that differs from germline. This chain uses TRBV4-2 with TRBJ2-5, with TRBD2 matching over 9 bases. The germline V gene has CDR1 LGHNA and CDR2 YNFKEQ. The CDR3 spans 16 residues. CDR3 nucleotide sequence: TGTGTCAGCAGCCAAGGGTCAGCGGGAGGTGGTGAGACCCAGTACTTC. It is translated as CVSSQGSAGGGETQYF.

The J gene is TRBJ2-7, the V gene TRBV4-2, with a weak D call TRBD2 (5 bases). The V and J ends lost 0 bases and 6 bases respectively, with 15 bases between them. The CDR3 contains 15 residues. Germline CDR1 LGHNA, CDR2 YNFKEQ. CDR3 DNA: TGTGCCAGCAGCCAAGATGCGTCGGGGTCCGGCGAGCAGTACTTC. As protein: CASSQDASGSGEQYF.

A remark on this clonotype: Compared with germline, one end of the junction differs, possibly owing to a read error. The chain is built from TRBV5-6 and TRBJ2-1; TRBD1 or TRBD2 may be the D gene (5 bases each). The CDR3 is made up of 16 amino acids. The germline V gene encodes CDR1 SGHDT and CDR2 YYEEEE. CDR3 sequence: CTSSPPGTGTYNEQFF. CDR3 bases: TGTACCAGCAGCCCTCCGGGGACCGGAACCTACAATGAGCAGTTCTTC.

The V gene is TRBV6-5, the J gene TRBJ1-5, with D perhaps TRBD1 (5 bases). The CDR3 loop spans 14 amino acids. V dropped 0 bases and J dropped 5 bases, with 8 bases sitting between them. Looked up from germline, CDR1 is MNHEY and CDR2 is SVGAGI. The CDR3 DNA reads TGTGCCAGCAGTTACTCCGGGGCCGATCAGCCCCAGCATTTT. Protein sequence: CASSYSGADQPQHF.

This clonotype has only a few counts. The chain recombines TRBV12-3 or TRBV12-4 with TRBJ2-1; TRBD2 matches 7 bases. With V trimmed by 5 bases and J by 4 bases, 5 bases remained unmatched. This CDR3 contains 14 residues. CDR3 amino acids: CASSISGHYNEQFF. CDR3 DNA: TGTGCCAGCAGTATTAGCGGGCATTACAATGAGCAGTTCTTC.

Remarks on this clonotype: A much larger clone differs by one base, so this may be a read error. This chain links TRBV28 with TRBJ2-2; D is possibly TRBD1 (5 bases). Germline CDR1 reads MDHEN; CDR2 reads SYDVKM. CDR3 length equals 16 residues. In nucleotides, the CDR3 is TGTGCCAGCTGTTTCCTGACAGAACCTTCACCGGGGGAGCTGTTTTTT. Translation: CASCFLTEPSPGELFF.

The rearrangement uses TRBV12-3 or TRBV12-4 and TRBJ1-4; 9 nucleotides match TRBD1. This CDR3 comprises 12 residues. The J segment lost 8 bases and the V segment lost 10 bases, leaving 5 bases of the junction unmatched. Here the CDR3 reads CATTGTGEKLFF. The CDR3 bases are TGTGCCACCACCGGGACAGGGGAAAAACTGTTTTTT.

This clonotype was found a few times. CDR3 region: CATDPGGGRNEQFF. CDR3 in DNA: TGTGCCACCGACCCGGGGGGGGGGCGCAATGAGCAGTTCTTC. The rearrangement links TRBV10-3 to TRBJ2-1; 8 nucleotides line up with TRBD2. The CDR3 is 14 amino acids. Per germline, CDR1 ENHRY and CDR2 SYGVKD. The junction had 11 bases not matched to a gene; V was cut back by 10 bases and J by 6 bases.

Note on this clonotype: An end of the junction differs from the germline gene, which may be a read error. The CDR3 DNA sequence: TGTACCATCAGTGAGTCGAATTGGAGGGACTACGAGCAGTACTTC. Translation: CTISESNWRDYEQYF. V is TRBV10-3 and J is TRBJ2-7; a weak D match, TRBD2 (6 bases). Germline V gene sequence: CDR1 ENHRY, CDR2 SYGVKD. This CDR3 contains 15 residues.

The chain recombines TRBV30 with TRBJ2-2, with TRBD1 matching 8 bases. In germline, CDR1 is GTSNPN, CDR2 SVGIG (reference sequence). The CDR3 extends over 15 amino acids. J was trimmed by 7 bases and V by 4 bases; bases with no gene match: 11. In nucleotides, the CDR3 is TGTGCCTGGAAGGACGTTCAGGGGGCAAGCGGGGAGCTGTTTTTT. Residues: CAWKDVQGASGELFF. Full variable domain (remainder filled in from reference TRBV30 and TRBJ2-2): SQTIHQWPATLVQPVGSPLSLECTVEGTSNPNLYWYRQAAGRGLQLLFYSVGIGQISSEVPQNLSASRPQDRQFILSSKKLLLSDSGFYLCAWKDVQGASGELFFGEGSRLTVL.

The chain carries TRBV2 and TRBJ2-2; D gene uncertain. The germline V gene encodes CDR1 SNHLY and CDR2 FYNNEI. The CDR3 consists of 12 residues. V was pared by 6 bases and J by 7 bases, with 9 bases between. DNA of the CDR3: TGTGCCAGCAGCCTAAGGGTCGGGGAGCTGTTTTTT. Translating it yields CASSLRVGELFF.

This clonotype has ten or more counts. The rearrangement uses TRBV12-3 or TRBV12-4 and TRBJ1-4; D is unresolved. This CDR3 is 13 amino acids long. V lost 3 bases to trimming and J lost 6 bases, with 8 bases between them. The CDR3 DNA sequence: TGTGCCAGCAGTTTCTCCGGAGATGAAAAACTGTTTTTT. Protein: CASSFSGDEKLFF.

The V call is TRBV6-1, the J call TRBJ2-4; D may correspond to TRBD1 or TRBD2 (5 bases each). There are 17 residues in the CDR3. The germline V gene encodes CDR1 MNHNS and CDR2 SASEGT. Deletions cut 0 bases from V and 0 bases from J, with 12 bases between. Here the CDR3 DNA reads TGTGCCAGCAGTGAAGCACTAGGGGCCGGAGCCAAAAACATTCAGTACTTC. It is translated as CASSEALGAGAKNIQYF.

This clonotype has just a few counts. The chain joins TRBV29-1 to TRBJ2-1; 9 bases align to TRBD2. Trimming at V came to 0 bases and at J to 6 bases, leaving 9 bases not matched to a gene. Germline V CDR1 and CDR2: SQVTM, ANQGSEA. The CDR3 totals 16 residues. In DNA form, the CDR3 reads TGCAGCGTTGAAGATCCGACTAGCGGTAGCAGCAATGAGCAGTTCTTC. Translated, it gives CSVEDPTSGSSNEQFF.

This clonotype was observed a few times. At one of its ends the junction is not consistent with the germline gene, which may arise from a read error. The chain recombines TRBV10-3 with TRBJ1-2; D is undetermined. This CDR3 is 12 amino acids long. Per germline, CDR1 ENHRY and CDR2 SYGVKD. CDR3 loop: CAISESNAANHF. CDR3 DNA: TGTGCCATCAGTGAGTCGAACGCGGCCAACCACTTC.

The chain couples TRBV18 to TRBJ2-1; 7 positions agree with TRBD2. V was clipped by 1 base and J by 7 bases; unmatched bases: 4. CDR3 length: 14 amino acids. Germline V gene lookup returns CDR1 KGHSH and CDR2 LQKENI. CDR3 protein: CASSPLGGGNEQFF. The CDR3 DNA sequence: TGTGCCAGCTCACCACTGGGCGGGGGAAATGAGCAGTTCTTC.

Turning to this clonotype: A junction boundary mismatches the germline segment, possibly from a read error. V gene TRBV29-1 combines with J gene TRBJ2-2, with a tentative D call TRBD2 (5 bases). This CDR3 comprises 14 residues. Germline values: CDR1 SQVTM, CDR2 ANQGSEA. In nucleotides, the CDR3 is TGCAGCGTTGAATCACAATCGTACACCGGGGAGCTATTTTTT. Amino acid sequence: CSVESQSYTGELFF.

The chain combines TRBV2 with TRBJ2-3; TRBD1 might be the D (6 bases). The V and J ends lost 4 bases and 8 bases respectively, with 10 bases between them. There are 12 residues in the CDR3. Germline CDR1 SNHLY, CDR2 FYNNEI. CDR3 loop: CASSAQGTTQYF. CDR3 nucleotide sequence: TGTGCCAGCAGTGCGCAGGGGACTACGCAGTATTTT.

This sequence joins TRBV4-1 and TRBJ2-3; D is possibly TRBD2 (6 bases). V dropped 5 bases and J dropped 3 bases, with 12 bases sitting between them. The CDR3 sequence is 14 residues long. From germline, CDR1 is MGHRA and CDR2 YSYEKL. The CDR3 DNA reads as TGCGCCAGCAGCAAAGGTGGGGGGACAGATACGCAGTATTTT. Protein sequence: CASSKGGGTDTQYF.

The chain is built from TRBV12-5 and TRBJ2-2, with D hard to call. The V gene lost 0 bases and the J gene lost 1 base, with 3 bases spanning the gap. Per germline, CDR1 LGHNT and CDR2 FRNRAP. The CDR3 runs 14 residues. The CDR3 sequence: CASGLVGNTGELFF. The CDR3 DNA reads TGTGCTAGTGGTTTGGTCGGGAACACCGGGGAGCTGTTTTTT. The full variable domain, its missing parts supplied by reference TRBV12-5 and TRBJ2-2, is DARVTQTPRHKVTEMGQEVTMRCQPILGHNTVFWYRQTMMQGLELLAYFRNRAPLDDSGMPKDRFSAEMPDATLATLKIQPSEPRDSAVYFCASGLVGNTGELFFGEGSRLTVL.

The V gene is TRBV6-1, the J gene TRBJ2-1; no firm D call. The length of the CDR3 is 14 residues. The V end was cut by 2 bases, the J end by 3 bases, with 8 bases between. Looked up from germline, CDR1 is MNHNS and CDR2 is SASEGT. DNA for the CDR3: TGTGCCAGCAGTGAAAAGGGTAGCTACAATGAGCAGTTCTTC. As protein: CASSEKGSYNEQFF.

Details on this clonotype: A much bigger clone sits one base away, suggesting this may be a read error. CDR3 loop: CSALTGSRSEAFF. The CDR3 nucleotides read TGCAGCGCTCTGACAGGGAGTCGTTCTGAAGCTTTCTTT. V gene TRBV29-1 combines with J gene TRBJ1-1; 7 nucleotides agree with TRBD1. J was trimmed by 6 bases and V by 7 bases; bases with no gene match: 11. This CDR3 spans 13 amino acids. Germline V gives CDR1 SQVTM, CDR2 ANQGSEA.